The 11 T cell receptor beta chains reported below all come from one sample, sequenced in a study of shared T cell receptors in the human thymus. TCRdb's copy holds only in-frame clones and misses some; the assay was immunoSEQ multiplex PCR. The sample consists of 700,000 to 750,000 clones, 70% to 90% of them appearing once. A further study also used this sample, focusing on human thymus T cells.

The sequenced material came from thymocytes. These receptors were obtained from a girl in the first two years of life with a congenital heart defect.

The rearrangement links TRBV14 to TRBJ2-7, with no clear D. This CDR3 spans 15 amino acids. Germline-derived CDR1 and CDR2 are SGHDN and FVKESK. V lost 0 bases and J lost 4, with 13 bases in between. CDR3 in amino acids: CASSQDLARVYEQYF. As DNA, the CDR3 is TGTGCCAGCAGCCAAGACCTCGCACGGGTGTACGAGCAGTACTTC. Combining the CDR3 with reference TRBV14 and TRBJ2-7 gives the whole variable domain EAGVTQFPSHSVIEKGQTVTLRCDPISGHDNLYWYRRVMGKEIKFLLHFVKESKQDESGMPNNRFLAERTGGTYSTLKVQPAELEDSGVYFCASSQDLARVYEQYFGPGTRLTVT.

Here the CDR3 reads CSVVPAGGDNEQFF. The CDR3 DNA follows: TGCAGCGTTGTTCCAGCGGGGGGTGACAATGAGCAGTTCTTC. J is TRBJ2-1 and V is TRBV29-1; 9 bases are a match to TRBD2. Looked up from germline, CDR1 is SQVTM and CDR2 is ANQGSEA. With 4 bases clipped from V and 5 bases from J, the junction kept 6 bases outside the gene matches. This CDR3 region has 14 residues.

The chain uses TRBV2 and TRBJ1-2; 9 bases line up with TRBD1. Per the germline V gene, CDR1 is SNHLY and CDR2 is FYNNEI. The J segment lost 1 base and the V segment lost 5 bases, leaving 11 bases of the junction unmatched. The CDR3 is made up of 17 amino acids. The CDR3 reads CASSRTGVIGGNYGYTF. The CDR3 bases are TGTGCCAGCAGTCGGACAGGGGTAATAGGGGGTAACTATGGCTACACCTTC.

This clone was counted between two and nine times. The rearrangement uses TRBV6-6 and TRBJ2-5; 8 bases are shared with TRBD2. This CDR3 is 15 amino acids long. With 3 bases clipped from V and 7 bases from J, the junction kept 10 bases outside the gene matches. CDR1 is MNHNY, CDR2 SVGAGI, per germline (reference sequence). The CDR3 region is CASSYLAGRAMTQYF. The CDR3 bases are TGTGCCAGCAGTTATTTAGCGGGGAGGGCCATGACCCAGTACTTC.

The V and J genes are TRBV9 and TRBJ2-3; 14 positions match TRBD2. Germline CDR1 and CDR2: SGDLS and YYNGEE. This CDR3 has 16 amino acids. The V segment lost 3 bases and the J segment 8 bases; nucleotides outside the gene matches: 8. The chain's CDR3 is CASSEWTSGGQGTQYF. The CDR3 DNA reads TGTGCCAGCAGCGAATGGACTAGCGGGGGGCAGGGTACGCAGTATTTT.

The CDR3 reads CASTPPTEGYTF. In DNA, the CDR3 is TGTGCCAGCACGCCTCCCACGGAGGGGTACACCTTC. The V gene is TRBV6-1, the J gene TRBJ1-2, with a possible D match to TRBD1 (5 bases). The V gene lost 7 bases and the J gene lost 11 bases, with 17 bases spanning the gap. Germline V gene lookup returns CDR1 MNHNS and CDR2 SASEGT. This CDR3 is built from 12 residues.

This sequence joins TRBV11-2 and TRBJ2-7; the D gene is possibly TRBD1 (6 bases). CDR3 size: 15 residues. CDR1 is SGHAT and CDR2 is FQNNGV in the germline V gene. V shed 4 bases and J shed 6 bases, with 19 bases lying between them. The DNA of the CDR3 is TGTGCCAGCAGCTCATCGGGACAAGCCGAAATCGAGCAGTACTTC. Its translation is CASSSSGQAEIEQYF.

The genes are TRBV11-2 and TRBJ2-7, with no clear D. The CDR3 runs 15 residues. CDR1 and CDR2 (germline): SGHAT, FQNNGV. Trimming removed 3 bases from V and 6 bases from J, with 18 bases in between. DNA of the CDR3: TGTGCCAGCAGCTTTCCGGTTCCACCACCGGGCGAGCAGTACTTC. The encoded protein is CASSFPVPPPGEQYF.

The V call is TRBV12-5, the J call TRBJ2-7, with TRBD2 identical over 11 bases. The J segment lost 0 bases and the V segment lost 0 bases, leaving 4 bases of the junction unmatched. The CDR3 runs 17 residues. Germline CDR1 LGHNT, CDR2 FRNRAP. This CDR3 reads CASGLVLAGGTSYEQYF. In nucleotides, the CDR3 is TGTGCTAGTGGTTTGGTTCTAGCGGGGGGCACCTCCTACGAGCAGTACTTC. The full variable domain, in which reference TRBV12-5 and TRBJ2-7 provide the parts outside the CDR3, is DARVTQTPRHKVTEMGQEVTMRCQPILGHNTVFWYRQTMMQGLELLAYFRNRAPLDDSGMPKDRFSAEMPDATLATLKIQPSEPRDSAVYFCASGLVLAGGTSYEQYFGPGTRLTVT.

This clone was seen more than once but under ten times. This sequence joins TRBV6-1 and TRBJ1-1; D possibly corresponds to TRBD1 (6 bases). CDR1 is MNHNS, CDR2 SASEGT, per germline. V lost 1 base to trimming and J lost 3 bases, with 12 bases between them. The CDR3 runs 15 residues. The CDR3 nucleotides read TGTGCCAGCAGTGAAGACAGGGTCGTGTACACTGAAGCTTTCTTT. Translation: CASSEDRVVYTEAFF.

This chain uses TRBV9 with TRBJ2-3; tentatively, D is TRBD1 (5 bases). CDR1 is SGDLS and CDR2 is YYNGEE in the germline V gene. The CDR3 is 13 amino acids. Trimming pared 1 base from V and 8 bases from J, leaving 11 bases between. The CDR3 DNA reads as TGTGCCAGCAGCGTAAGGGGTCGGCCTACGCAGTATTTT. Its translation: CASSVRGRPTQYF.